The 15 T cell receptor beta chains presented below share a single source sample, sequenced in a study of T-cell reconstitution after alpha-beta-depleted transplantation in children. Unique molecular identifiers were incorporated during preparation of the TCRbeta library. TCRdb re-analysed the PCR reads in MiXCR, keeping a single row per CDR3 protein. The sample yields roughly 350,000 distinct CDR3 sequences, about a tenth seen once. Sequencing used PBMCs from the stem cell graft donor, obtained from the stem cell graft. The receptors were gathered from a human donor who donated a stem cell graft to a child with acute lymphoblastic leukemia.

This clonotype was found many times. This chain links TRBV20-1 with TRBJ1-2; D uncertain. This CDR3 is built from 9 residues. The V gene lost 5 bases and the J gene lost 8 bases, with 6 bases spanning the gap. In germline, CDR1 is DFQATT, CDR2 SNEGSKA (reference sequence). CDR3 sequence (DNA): TGCAGTGCTGCAGACGGCTACACCTTC. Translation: CSAADGYTF.

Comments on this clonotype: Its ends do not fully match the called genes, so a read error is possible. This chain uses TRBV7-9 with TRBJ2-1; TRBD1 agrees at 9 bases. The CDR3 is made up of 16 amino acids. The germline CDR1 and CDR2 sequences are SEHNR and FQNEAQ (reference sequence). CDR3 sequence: CASGLMGTGQSGEQFF. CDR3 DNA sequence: TGTGCCAGCGGCTTAATGGGGACAGGGCAATCCGGTGAGCAGTTCTTC.

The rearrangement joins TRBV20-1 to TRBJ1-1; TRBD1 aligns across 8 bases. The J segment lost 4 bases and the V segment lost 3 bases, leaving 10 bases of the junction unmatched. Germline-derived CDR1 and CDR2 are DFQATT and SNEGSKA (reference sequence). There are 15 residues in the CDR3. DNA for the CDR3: TGCAGTGCTAGGTGGACAGGGCGGGGGACCACTGAAGCTTTCTTT. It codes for CSARWTGRGTTEAFF.

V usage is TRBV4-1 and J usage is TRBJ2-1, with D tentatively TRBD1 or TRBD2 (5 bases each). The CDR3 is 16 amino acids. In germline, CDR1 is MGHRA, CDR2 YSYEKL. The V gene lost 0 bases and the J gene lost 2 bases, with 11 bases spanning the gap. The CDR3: CASSQELLGPYNEQFF. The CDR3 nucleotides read TGCGCCAGCAGCCAAGAATTACTGGGACCCTACAATGAGCAGTTCTTC.

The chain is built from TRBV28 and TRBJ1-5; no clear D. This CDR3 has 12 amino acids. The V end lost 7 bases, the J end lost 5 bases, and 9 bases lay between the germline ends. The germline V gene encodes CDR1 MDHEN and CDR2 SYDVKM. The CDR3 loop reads CASTSTHQPQHF. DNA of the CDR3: TGTGCCAGCACCAGTACCCATCAGCCCCAGCATTTT.

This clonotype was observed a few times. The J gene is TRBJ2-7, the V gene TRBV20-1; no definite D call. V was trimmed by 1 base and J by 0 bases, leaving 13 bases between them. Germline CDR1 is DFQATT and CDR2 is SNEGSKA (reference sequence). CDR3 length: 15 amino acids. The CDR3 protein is CSARGSPTYSYEQYF. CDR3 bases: TGCAGTGCTAGAGGGAGCCCTACTTACTCCTACGAGCAGTACTTC.

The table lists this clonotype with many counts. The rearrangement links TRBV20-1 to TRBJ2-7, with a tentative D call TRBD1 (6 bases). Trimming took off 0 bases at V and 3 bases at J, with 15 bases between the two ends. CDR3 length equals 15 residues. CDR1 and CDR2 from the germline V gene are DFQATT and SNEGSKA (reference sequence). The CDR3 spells CSAREGAGTHYEQYF. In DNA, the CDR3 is TGCAGTGCTAGAGAGGGGGCAGGAACACACTACGAGCAGTACTTC.

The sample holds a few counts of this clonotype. CDR3 residues: CASSRVAGASNEQFF. The CDR3 DNA reads TGTGCCAGCAGTAGAGTAGCGGGAGCTAGCAATGAGCAGTTCTTC. J is TRBJ2-1 and V is TRBV12-3 or TRBV12-4; 9 bases fit TRBD2. With 5 bases clipped from V and 6 bases from J, the junction kept 8 bases outside the gene matches. The CDR3 sequence is 15 residues long.

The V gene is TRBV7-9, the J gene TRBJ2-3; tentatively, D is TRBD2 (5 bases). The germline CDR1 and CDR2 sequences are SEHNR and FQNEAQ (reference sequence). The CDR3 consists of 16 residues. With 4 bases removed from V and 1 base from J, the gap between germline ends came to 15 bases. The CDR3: CASSYLATRRTDTQYF. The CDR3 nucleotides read TGTGCCAGCAGCTACCTAGCTACTCGCCGCACAGATACGCAGTATTTT.

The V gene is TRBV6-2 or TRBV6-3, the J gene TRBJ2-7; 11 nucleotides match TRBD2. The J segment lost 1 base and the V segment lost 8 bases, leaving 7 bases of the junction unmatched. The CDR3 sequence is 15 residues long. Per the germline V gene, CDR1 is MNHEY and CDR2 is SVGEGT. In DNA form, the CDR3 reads TGTGCCAGCGAGCCCGGGACTAGCGGATCCTACGAGCAGTACTTC. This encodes CASEPGTSGSYEQYF.

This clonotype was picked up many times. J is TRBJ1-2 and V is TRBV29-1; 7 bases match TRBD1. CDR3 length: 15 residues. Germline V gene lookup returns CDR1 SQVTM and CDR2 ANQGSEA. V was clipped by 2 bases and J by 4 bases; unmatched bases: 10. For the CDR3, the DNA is TGCAGCGTTGAATCCCCGGGACAGCTTATCTATGGCTACACCTTC. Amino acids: CSVESPGQLIYGYTF.

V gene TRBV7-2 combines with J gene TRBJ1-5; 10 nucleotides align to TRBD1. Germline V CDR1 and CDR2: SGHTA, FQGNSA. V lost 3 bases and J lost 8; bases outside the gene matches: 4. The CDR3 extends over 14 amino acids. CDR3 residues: CASSFRQGAEPQHF. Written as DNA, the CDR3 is TGTGCCAGCAGCTTTAGACAGGGGGCAGAGCCCCAGCATTTT.

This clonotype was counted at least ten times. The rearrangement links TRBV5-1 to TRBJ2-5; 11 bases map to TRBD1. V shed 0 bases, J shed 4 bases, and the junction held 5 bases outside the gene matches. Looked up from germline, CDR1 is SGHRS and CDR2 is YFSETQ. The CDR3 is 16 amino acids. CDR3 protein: CASSLGTGGIGETQYF. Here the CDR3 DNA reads TGCGCCAGCAGCTTGGGGACAGGGGGCATCGGAGAGACCCAGTACTTC.

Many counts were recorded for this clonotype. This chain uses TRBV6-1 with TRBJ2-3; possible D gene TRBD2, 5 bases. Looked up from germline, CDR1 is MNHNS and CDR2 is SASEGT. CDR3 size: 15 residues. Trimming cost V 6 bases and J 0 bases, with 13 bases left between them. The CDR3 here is CASRRGGPSTDTQYF. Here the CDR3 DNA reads TGTGCCAGCAGGCGAGGCGGGCCTAGCACAGATACGCAGTATTTT.

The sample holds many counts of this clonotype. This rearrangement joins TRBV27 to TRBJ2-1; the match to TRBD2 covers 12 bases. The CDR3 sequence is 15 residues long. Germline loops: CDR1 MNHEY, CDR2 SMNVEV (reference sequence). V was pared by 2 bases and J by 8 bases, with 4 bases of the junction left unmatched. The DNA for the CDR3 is TGTGCCAGCAGTTTACTAGCGGGGGGGAGGGATGAGCAGTTCTTC. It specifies CASSLLAGGRDEQFF.